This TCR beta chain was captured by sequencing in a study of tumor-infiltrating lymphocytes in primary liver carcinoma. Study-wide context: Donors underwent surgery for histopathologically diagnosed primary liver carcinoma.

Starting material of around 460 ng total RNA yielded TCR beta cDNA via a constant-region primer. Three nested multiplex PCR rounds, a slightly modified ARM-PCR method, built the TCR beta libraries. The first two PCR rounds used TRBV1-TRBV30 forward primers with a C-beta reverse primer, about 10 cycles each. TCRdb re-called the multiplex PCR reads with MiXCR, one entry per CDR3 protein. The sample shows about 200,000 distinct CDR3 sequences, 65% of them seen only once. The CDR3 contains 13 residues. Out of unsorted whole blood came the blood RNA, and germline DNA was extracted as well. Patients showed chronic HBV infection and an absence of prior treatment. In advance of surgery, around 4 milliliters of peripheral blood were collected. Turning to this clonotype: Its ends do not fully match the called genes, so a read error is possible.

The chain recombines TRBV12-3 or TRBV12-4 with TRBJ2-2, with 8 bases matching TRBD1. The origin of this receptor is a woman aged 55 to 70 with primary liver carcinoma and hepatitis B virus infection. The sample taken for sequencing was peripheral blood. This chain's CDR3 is CASGDRMDGELFF. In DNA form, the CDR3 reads TGTGCCAGCGGGGACAGGATGGACGGGGAGCTGTTCTTT.